These 18 T cell receptor beta chains were all obtained from the same sample, sequenced in a study of blood T cell repertoires in COVID-19. TCRdb's table, derived via immunoSEQ multiplex PCR, lists solely in-frame clones and lacks some. The sample holds about 200,000 clones, around 84% seen once. Sample: peripheral blood. These receptors all come from a man aged 60 to 69 with acute or convalescent COVID-19.

This chain uses TRBV19 with TRBJ1-6; 7 positions agree with TRBD1. The CDR3 is made up of 16 amino acids. The V and J ends lost 5 bases and 0 bases, in that order; junction bases with no gene match: 4. Per germline, CDR1 LNHDA and CDR2 SQIVND (reference sequence). The CDR3 loop reads CASSWTGDSYNSPLHF. The CDR3 coding sequence is TGTGCCAGTAGTTGGACAGGTGACTCCTATAATTCACCCCTCCACTTT.

J is TRBJ2-7 and V is TRBV6-6; D unclear. The CDR3 is 13 residues long. Germline-derived CDR1 and CDR2 are MNHNY and SVGAGI (reference sequence). V was trimmed by 6 bases and J by 2 bases, leaving 11 bases between them. The CDR3 DNA reads as TGTGCCAGCAGACGCGGCGGTCCCTACGAGCAGTACTTC. Translated, it gives CASRRGGPYEQYF.

CDR3 amino acids: CASSGDTGVNSPLHF. In nucleotides, the CDR3 is TGTGCCAGCAGCGGAGACACAGGGGTAAATTCACCCCTCCACTTT. This rearrangement joins TRBV9 to TRBJ1-6; 7 bases fit TRBD1. J was trimmed by 7 bases and V by 3 bases; bases with no gene match: 7. The germline gives CDR1 SGDLS, CDR2 YYNGEE. The CDR3 is 15 amino acids.

The J gene is TRBJ2-3, the V gene TRBV5-1, with 16 positions matching TRBD2. The CDR3 consists of 17 residues. Germline V gene sequence: CDR1 SGHRS, CDR2 YFSETQ. V lost 4 bases to trimming and J lost 3 bases; unmatched junction nucleotides: 5. The CDR3 loop is CASSLGTSGGATDTQYF. In DNA, the CDR3 is TGCGCCAGCAGCCTGGGGACTAGCGGGGGGGCAACAGATACGCAGTATTTT.

The chain employs TRBV28 and TRBJ2-3, with 8 bases identical to TRBD1. The CDR3 loop spans 14 amino acids. J lost 2 bases, V lost 6 bases, and 4 bases had no gene match. Looked up from germline, CDR1 is MDHEN and CDR2 is SYDVKM. The CDR3 loop reads CASSPTGATDTQYF. Here the CDR3 DNA reads TGTGCCAGCAGCCCGACAGGGGCCACAGATACGCAGTATTTT.

The chain recombines TRBV3-1 (or the pseudogene TRBV3-2) with TRBJ1-1; tentatively, D is TRBD1 (6 bases). The CDR3 has 15 residues. V dropped 6 bases and J dropped 4 bases, with 18 bases sitting between them. CDR1 and CDR2 from the germline V gene are LGHDT and YNNKEL (reference sequence). CDR3 nucleotides: TGTGCCAGCAGGCCCGTCGGGGGGGCGTTCACTGAAGCTTTCTTT. Protein product: CASRPVGGAFTEAFF.

This chain links TRBV19 with TRBJ2-6; D uncertain. The germline V gene has CDR1 LNHDA and CDR2 SQIVND (reference sequence). The V and J ends lost 4 bases and 3 bases respectively, with 13 bases between them. The CDR3 consists of 16 residues. The DNA for the CDR3 is TGTGCCAGTAGTAGTACTCGGGTAGGTGGGGCCAACGTCCTGACTTTC. Encoded protein: CASSSTRVGGANVLTF.

This sequence joins TRBV19 and TRBJ2-2; D possibly corresponds to TRBD1 (5 bases). The CDR3 is made up of 16 amino acids. With 2 bases removed from V and 0 bases from J, the gap between germline ends came to 10 bases. CDR1 and CDR2 (germline): LNHDA, SQIVND (reference sequence). Written as DNA, the CDR3 is TGTGCCAGTAGTATAAGACAGATACCGAACACCGGGGAGCTGTTTTTT. Translated, it gives CASSIRQIPNTGELFF.

This chain links TRBV9 with TRBJ1-3; TRBD1 might be the D (5 bases). The CDR3 is 14 amino acids. Germline CDR1 reads SGDLS; CDR2 reads YYNGEE. Deletions cut 0 bases from V and 5 bases from J, with 9 bases between. Here the CDR3 reads CASSVEAGRNTIYF. The CDR3 nucleotides are TGTGCCAGCAGCGTAGAGGCAGGGAGAAACACCATATATTTT. The full variable domain, in which reference TRBV9 and TRBJ1-3 provide the parts outside the CDR3, is DSGVTQTPKHLITATGQRVTLRCSPRSGDLSVYWYQQSLDQGLQFLIQYYNGEERAKGNILERFSAQQFPDLHSELNLSSLELGDSALYFCASSVEAGRNTIYFGEGSWLTVV.

This clone was counted a single time. This chain connects TRBV14 to TRBJ1-2; 7 bases align to TRBD1. V dropped 2 bases and J dropped 5; count of bases not matched to a gene: 5. This CDR3 has 14 amino acids. Germline V gene lookup returns CDR1 SGHDN and CDR2 FVKESK. Here the CDR3 reads CASSQLRDSYGYTF. As DNA, the CDR3 is TGTGCCAGCAGCCAATTGAGGGACAGTTATGGCTACACCTTC.

V is TRBV19 and J is TRBJ1-1; the D gene is possibly TRBD1 (5 bases). The CDR3 spans 14 residues. Deletions cut 3 bases from V and 5 bases from J, with 13 bases between. Germline V gene data show CDR1 as LNHDA and CDR2 as SQIVND (reference sequence). As DNA, the CDR3 is TGTGCCAGTAGTATTGGGGCGAAGGCGACTGAAGCTTTCTTT. This sequence encodes CASSIGAKATEAFF.

The chain carries TRBV19 and TRBJ1-3; 7 positions agree with TRBD1. The length of the CDR3 is 15 residues. The germline V gene encodes CDR1 LNHDA and CDR2 SQIVND (reference sequence). J gave up 4 bases and V 4 bases, and 7 bases lay outside the gene matches. The CDR3 loop reads CASSTQPTGGNTIYF. CDR3 bases: TGTGCCAGTAGTACCCAACCGACAGGGGGAAACACCATATATTTT.

This chain connects TRBV5-4 to TRBJ2-5; 10 nucleotides agree with TRBD1. V was pared by 4 bases and J by 3 bases, with 6 bases of the junction left unmatched. The CDR3 extends over 15 amino acids. Germline V gene sequence: CDR1 SGHNT, CDR2 YYREEE (reference sequence). DNA for the CDR3: TGTGCCAGCAGCCAGAGGACAGGGGGGAAAGAGACCCAGTACTTC. It codes for CASSQRTGGKETQYF.

This chain joins TRBV30 and TRBJ2-3, with 13 bases that match TRBD2. The germline V gene has CDR1 GTSNPN and CDR2 SVGIG (reference sequence). J gave up 5 bases and V 7 bases, and 6 bases lay outside the gene matches. CDR3 length equals 14 residues. CDR3 in DNA: TGTGCCTTGGGGACTAGCGGGGCTGGAGATACGCAGTATTTT. Amino acid sequence: CALGTSGAGDTQYF.

The chain has TRBV5-1 and TRBJ2-7; TRBD1 matches at 9 bases. J was trimmed by 0 bases and V by 0 bases; bases with no gene match: 4. This CDR3 comprises 16 residues. Germline V gene sequence: CDR1 SGHRS, CDR2 YFSETQ. In DNA form, the CDR3 reads TGCGCCAGCAGCTTGGGGACAGGGGCGAGCTCCTACGAGCAGTACTTC. It translates to CASSLGTGASSYEQYF.

This sequence joins TRBV19 and TRBJ2-1; 7 bases are a match to TRBD1. The ends lost 6 bases at V and 3 bases at J; junction bases unmatched: 8. CDR3 length: 15 amino acids. Germline V CDR1 and CDR2: LNHDA, SQIVND (reference sequence). CDR3 nucleotide sequence: TGTGCCAGTAGGCTGGGGACAGATAGCTACAATGAGCAGTTCTTC. Amino acid sequence: CASRLGTDSYNEQFF.

V usage is TRBV18 and J usage is TRBJ1-1; D unclear. Germline CDR1 reads KGHSH; CDR2 reads LQKENI. The germline V and J ends were trimmed by 2 bases and 8 bases, with 6 bases remaining between them. The CDR3 extends over 11 amino acids. This CDR3 reads CASSPGPEAFF. The CDR3 DNA is TGTGCCAGCTCACCAGGGCCCGAAGCTTTCTTT.

V is TRBV5-6 and J is TRBJ2-2; D perhaps matches TRBD1 (6 bases). Germline V CDR1 and CDR2: SGHDT, YYEEEE. The V and J ends lost 4 bases and 3 bases respectively, with 13 bases between them. This CDR3 has 15 residues. In DNA form, the CDR3 reads TGTGCCAGCAGCCCTACAGGGAGAGACACCGGGGAGCTGTTTTTT. Protein product: CASSPTGRDTGELFF.